Listed here are 15 T cell receptor beta chains from one sample, sequenced in a study of Graves' ophthalmopathy and Graves' hyperthyroidism. Researchers took RNA transcripts and amplified TCR beta CDR3 regions from them. Second-round multiplex PCR followed a first-round RT-PCR using HTBI primers. TCRdb re-analysed the multiplex PCR reads in MiXCR, keeping a single row per CDR3 protein. The table includes about 600,000 distinct CDR3 sequences, under 45% detected once. The sequencing input was peripheral blood or thyroid tissue (not recorded which). The receptors derive from an adult man with Graves' hyperthyroidism.

This clonotype has ten or more counts. This chain links TRBV29-1 with TRBJ2-7, with D perhaps TRBD2 (6 bases). The CDR3 length is 13 residues. V was shortened by 0 bases and J by 7 bases, with 13 bases between the two germline ends. Germline V lookup: CDR1 SQVTM, CDR2 ANQGSEA. The DNA for the CDR3 is TGCAGCGTTGAAGATCTTGGAGGGTGGGAGCAGTACTTC. This codes for CSVEDLGGWEQYF.

This clonotype was counted ten times or more. The chain is built from TRBV6-5 and TRBJ1-2; D call uncertain. Trimming left V 0 bases short and J 5 bases short, with 13 bases between. CDR3 length: 15 amino acids. Germline CDR1 reads MNHEY; CDR2 reads SVGAGI. CDR3 coding DNA: TGTGCCAGCAGTTACTCCAGTATCGGTTCTTATGGCTACACCTTC. Its protein is CASSYSSIGSYGYTF.

The rearrangement joins TRBV2 to TRBJ2-7, with TRBD2 as a possible D gene (5 bases). Germline V lookup: CDR1 SNHLY, CDR2 FYNNEI. The CDR3 has 15 amino acids. With 6 bases removed from V and 2 bases from J, the gap between germline ends came to 17 bases. The CDR3 nucleotides are TGTGCCAGCAGCCAAAGCGGACTTGCCACCTACGAGCAGTACTTC. As protein: CASSQSGLATYEQYF.

This clonotype came up many times. V gene TRBV3-1 combines with J gene TRBJ2-7; maybe TRBD2 (5 bases). CDR3 length: 14 amino acids. Trimming took off 3 bases at V and 6 bases at J, with 15 bases between the two ends. CDR1 LGHDT and CDR2 YNNKEL come from the germline V gene (reference sequence). CDR3 residues: CASSHAGERGEQYF. Here the CDR3 DNA reads TGTGCCAGCAGCCATGCCGGGGAACGAGGCGAGCAGTACTTC.

V usage is TRBV29-1 and J usage is TRBJ2-3; no reliable D call. Trimming stripped 4 bases from V and 7 bases from J, with 12 bases between. Germline CDR1 and CDR2: SQVTM and ANQGSEA. There are 12 residues in the CDR3. The CDR3 DNA sequence: TGCAGCGTTGGGTTCCCCTCGAATACGCAGTATTTT. It is translated as CSVGFPSNTQYF.

This rearrangement joins TRBV29-1 to TRBJ2-6; 7 nucleotides align to TRBD1. The CDR3 is made up of 15 amino acids. J lost 3 bases, V lost 1 base, and 3 bases had no gene match. Germline-derived CDR1 and CDR2 are SQVTM and ANQGSEA. The CDR3 loop is CSVEAGGLGANVLTF. CDR3 nucleotide sequence: TGCAGCGTTGAAGCAGGGGGTCTTGGGGCCAACGTCCTGACTTTC.

The CDR3 reads CASPKRTGSYEQYF. CDR3 coding DNA: TGCGCCAGCCCCAAAAGGACAGGATCCTACGAGCAGTACTTC. The chain couples TRBV10-1 to TRBJ2-7, with 7 nucleotides matching TRBD1. The V and J ends lost 8 bases and 1 base, in that order; junction bases with no gene match: 8. The CDR3 covers 14 residues. In germline, CDR1 is WNHNN, CDR2 SYGVQD (reference sequence).

In DNA, the CDR3 is TGCAGTGCCCTCCTGAGCTCCTACAATGAGCAGTTCTTC. This translates into CSALLSSYNEQFF. This chain joins TRBV20-1 and TRBJ2-1; no definite D call. This CDR3 comprises 13 residues. Germline CDR1 is DFQATT and CDR2 is SNEGSKA (reference sequence). Trimming pared 6 bases from V and 0 bases from J, leaving 9 bases between.

V gene TRBV20-1 combines with J gene TRBJ1-2; TRBD1 is a possible D gene (5 bases). V was pared by 1 base and J by 5 bases, with 14 bases between. Germline V lookup: CDR1 DFQATT, CDR2 SNEGSKA (reference sequence). The CDR3 contains 14 residues. CDR3 sequence: CSARAFGQGYGYTF. CDR3 DNA: TGCAGTGCTAGAGCCTTCGGGCAGGGATATGGCTACACCTTC.

Comments on this clonotype: It may be a read error: a sequence one base away is much more abundant. The rearrangement links TRBV10-3 to TRBJ1-2; D is undetermined. Per the germline V gene, CDR1 is ENHRY and CDR2 is SYGVKD. The CDR3 has 16 residues. Trimming stripped 5 bases from V and 0 bases from J, with 16 bases between. CDR3 nucleotide sequence: TGTGCCATCAGTTACTCGTGGCAGTTACCTAACTATGGCTACACCTTC. This sequence encodes CAISYSWQLPNYGYTF.

This clonotype appeared a few times. The genes are TRBV5-4 and TRBJ1-1, with D unclear. The germline CDR1 and CDR2 sequences are SGHNT and YYREEE (reference sequence). There are 12 residues in the CDR3. Trimming took off 7 bases at V and 7 bases at J, with 14 bases between the two ends. The CDR3 spells CASSPLGFEAFF. The CDR3 nucleotides are TGTGCCAGCTCACCACTTGGGTTTGAAGCTTTCTTT.

Notes on this clonotype: Germline and junction disagree at one end, which may indicate a read error. This chain links TRBV10-3 with TRBJ1-6; the D is unclear. The CDR3 spans 16 residues. Per germline, CDR1 ENHRY and CDR2 SYGVKD. The CDR3 DNA follows: TGTGCCAGCAGTGAAAAGGGCAGTGGATATAATTCACCCCTCCACTTT. Its protein is CASSEKGSGYNSPLHF.

The gene calls are TRBV7-6 and TRBJ2-6; 7 bases are shared with TRBD2. This CDR3 region has 15 residues. CDR1 and CDR2 from the germline V gene are SGHVS and FNYEAQ. With 1 base clipped from V and 4 bases from J, the junction kept 1 base outside the gene matches. CDR3 nucleotides: TGTGCCAGCAGCTTAGAGGGACTAGGGGCCAACGTCCTGACTTTC. Encoded protein: CASSLEGLGANVLTF.

This chain links TRBV7-9 with TRBJ2-7; 7 bases are a match to TRBD1. Germline values: CDR1 SEHNR, CDR2 FQNEAQ (reference sequence). After removal of 5 bases from V and 7 bases from J, the junction contained 5 bases not matched to a gene. The CDR3 contains 12 residues. CDR3 sequence reads: CASSKGAIEQYF. The CDR3 DNA reads as TGTGCCAGCAGCAAGGGGGCTATTGAGCAGTACTTC.

This clonotype was observed at least ten times. The CDR3 coding sequence is TGTGCCAGCACCGAGGGGGAACACTACGAGCAGTACTTC. Translated, it gives CASTEGEHYEQYF. The rearrangement links TRBV2 to TRBJ2-7, with D maybe TRBD1 (6 bases). Trimming shortened V by 7 bases and J by 3 bases, and 13 bases separated the two germline ends. Germline values: CDR1 SNHLY, CDR2 FYNNEI. The CDR3 loop spans 13 amino acids.